The source of this T cell receptor beta chain is a study of type 1 and type 2 diabetes patients. At the level of the study: Samples came from type 1 diabetic, type 2 diabetic or nondiabetic people, recruited in China.

The PCR template was genomic DNA. A primer set of 30 forward and 13 reverse primers amplified the CDR3. MiXCR was run by TCRdb on the multiplex PCR reads, yielding one entry per CDR3 protein. The top ten hold about an eighth of the sample, which has 280,000 or so distinct CDR3 sequences, around 47% seen once. The CDR3 length is 15 residues. With 0 bases removed from V and 8 bases from J, the gap between germline ends came to 19 bases. CDR1 and CDR2 (germline): DFQATT, SNEGSKA (reference sequence). The sequence derives from a man younger than 35 with type 2 diabetes. The material sequenced was peripheral blood mononuclear cells (PBMCs). This chain joins TRBV20-1 and TRBJ1-2; D remains unclear. DNA of the CDR3: TGCAGTGCTAGAGATCTATCCCAGTCCGGGCAGGGCTACACCTTC. It encodes CSARDLSQSGQGYTF.